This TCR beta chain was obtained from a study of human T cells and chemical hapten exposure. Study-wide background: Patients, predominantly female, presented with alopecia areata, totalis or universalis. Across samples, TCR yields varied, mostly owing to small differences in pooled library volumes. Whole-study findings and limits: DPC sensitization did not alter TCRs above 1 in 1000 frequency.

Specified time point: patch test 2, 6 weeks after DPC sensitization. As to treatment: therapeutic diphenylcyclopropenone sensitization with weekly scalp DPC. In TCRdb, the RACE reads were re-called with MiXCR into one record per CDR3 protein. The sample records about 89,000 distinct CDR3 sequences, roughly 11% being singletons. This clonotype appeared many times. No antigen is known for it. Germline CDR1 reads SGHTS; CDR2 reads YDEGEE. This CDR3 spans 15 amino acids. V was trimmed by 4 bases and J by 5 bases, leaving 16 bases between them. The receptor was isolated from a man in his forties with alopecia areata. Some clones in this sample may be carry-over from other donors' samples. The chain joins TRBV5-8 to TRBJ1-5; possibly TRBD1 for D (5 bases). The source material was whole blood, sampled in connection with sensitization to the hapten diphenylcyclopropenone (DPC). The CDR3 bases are TGTGCCAGCAGCGCTGGGTCCAGGGTCGATCAGCCCCAGCATTTT. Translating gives CASSAGSRVDQPQHF. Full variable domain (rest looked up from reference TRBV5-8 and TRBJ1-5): EAGVTQSPTHLIKTRGQQATLRCSPISGHTSVYWYQQALGLGLQFLLWYDEGEERNRGNFPPRFSGRQFPNYSSELNVNALELEDSALYLCASSAGSRVDQPQHFGDGTRLSIL.